This TCR beta chain derives from a study of T cell changes during pregnancy in multiple sclerosis. The CDR3 is 15 residues long. Trimming left V 2 bases short and J 1 base short, with 13 bases between. Germline assignment: CDR1 SGHRS and CDR2 YFSETQ. The data were produced by immunoSEQ multiplex PCR, yet TCRdb's version contains in-frame clones alone and is incomplete. The data show 35,000 or so clones, more than 70% seen once. The clonotype comes from a female donor in good health, enrolled as a control in a pregnancy study. V and J are TRBV5-1 and TRBJ2-7; possibly TRBD2 for D (5 bases). The starting material was CD4+ T cells from peripheral blood mononuclear cells, obtained after pregnancy. The CDR3 sequence: CASSLSSTGSYEQYF. The DNA for the CDR3 is TGCGCCAGCAGCTTATCCAGCACGGGGTCCTACGAGCAGTACTTC.